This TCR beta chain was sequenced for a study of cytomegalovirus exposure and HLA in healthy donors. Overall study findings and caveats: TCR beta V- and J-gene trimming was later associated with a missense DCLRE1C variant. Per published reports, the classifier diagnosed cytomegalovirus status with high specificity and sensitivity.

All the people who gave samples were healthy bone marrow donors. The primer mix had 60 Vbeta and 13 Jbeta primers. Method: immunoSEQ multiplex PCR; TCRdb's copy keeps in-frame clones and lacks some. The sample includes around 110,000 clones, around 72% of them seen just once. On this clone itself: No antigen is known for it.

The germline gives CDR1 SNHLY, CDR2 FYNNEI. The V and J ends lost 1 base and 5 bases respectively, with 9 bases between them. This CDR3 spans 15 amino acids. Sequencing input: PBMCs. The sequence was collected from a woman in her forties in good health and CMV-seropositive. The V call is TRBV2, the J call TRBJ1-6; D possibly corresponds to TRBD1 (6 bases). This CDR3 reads CASSEDRANNSPLHF. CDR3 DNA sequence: TGTGCCAGCAGTGAAGACAGGGCAAATAATTCACCCCTCCACTTT.